The 8 T cell receptor beta chains below all came from one sample that was sequenced in a study of Ad26.COV2.S vaccination and SARS-CoV-2 variants (dated by TCRdb to the early 2020s). Library generation was performed with the immunoSEQ multiplex PCR assay. TCRdb limited this immuneACCESS table to in-frame rearrangements with V and J called. A share of clones is missing; checked studies link under half to unresolved V genes, and the rest is unexplained. Across this sample there are about 330,000 clones, with roughly 90% seen only once. The top ten hold 4.5% to 7% of the sample. Per the publication, the treatment or condition label means: roughly 18 received Ad26.COV2.S at low or high dose, single or two shots; a few received placebo; per-sample allocation not given. For vaccine and placebo recipients, the sequenced repertoires came from samples collected on day 63 after the first injection. This sample comprised peripheral blood, obtained in a trial of Ad26.COV2.S vaccine versus placebo. The receptor set was obtained from a person between 18 and 60 years old who received the Ad26.COV2.S COVID-19 vaccine or a placebo.

This chain connects TRBV6-2 or TRBV6-3 to TRBJ1-1; possible D gene TRBD1, 6 bases. Trimming removed 4 bases at V and 3 bases at J, with 15 bases between. The CDR3 is made up of 15 amino acids. Germline-derived CDR1 and CDR2 are MNHEY and SVGEGT. In DNA, the CDR3 is TGTGCCAGCAGTTCCTACAGGGATGGGGACACTGAAGCTTTCTTT. Translated, it gives CASSSYRDGDTEAFF.

The chain couples TRBV4-3 to TRBJ2-1; D is undetermined. CDR1 LGHNA and CDR2 YSLEER come from the germline V gene. This CDR3 region has 13 residues. Between the trimmed V and J ends, which lost 0 bases and 8 bases, there was a span of 8 bases. CDR3 in amino acids: CASSQDRFDEQFF. DNA of the CDR3: TGCGCCAGCAGCCAAGATCGGTTTGATGAGCAGTTCTTC.

This chain uses TRBV3-1 (or the pseudogene TRBV3-2) with TRBJ1-1; D is undetermined. Per germline, CDR1 LGHDT and CDR2 YNNKEL (reference sequence). V lost 1 base and J 4 bases, leaving 10 bases between the germline ends. There are 14 residues in the CDR3. DNA for the CDR3: TGTGCCAGCAGCCAAGCCGCCAGTACCACTGAAGCTTTCTTT. Amino acid sequence: CASSQAASTTEAFF.

This sequence joins TRBV4-3 and TRBJ2-3, with 8 bases matching TRBD2. The CDR3 has 16 residues. The V gene end was trimmed by 1 base and the J gene end by 2 bases; junction bases not matched to a gene: 5. Germline V gives CDR1 LGHNA, CDR2 YSLEER. Here the CDR3 reads CASSQGIAGNTDTQYF. The CDR3 DNA follows: TGCGCCAGCAGCCAAGGAATAGCGGGGAACACAGATACGCAGTATTTT.

This sequence joins TRBV4-1 and TRBJ2-3; D is tentatively TRBD1 or TRBD2 (5 bases each). V was cut by 6 bases and J by 4 bases, with 23 bases left in between. The CDR3 has 17 residues. Germline V gene sequence: CDR1 MGHRA, CDR2 YSYEKL. The CDR3 nucleotides read TGCGCCAGCAGGGACATTGCCCGGGCGGTGAGGGCAGATACGCAGTATTTT. This translates into CASRDIARAVRADTQYF.

This sequence joins TRBV3-1 (or the pseudogene TRBV3-2) and TRBJ2-1, with 10 bases lining up with TRBD2. CDR1 and CDR2 (germline): LGHDT, YNNKEL (reference sequence). This CDR3 is built from 17 residues. Trimming removed 4 bases from V and 8 bases from J; junction bases left unmatched: 14. CDR3 sequence reads: CASSPPSSGRGYYEQFF. The CDR3, as DNA: TGTGCCAGCAGCCCCCCCTCCAGCGGGAGGGGTTATTATGAGCAGTTCTTC.

The gene calls are TRBV4-3 and TRBJ2-1, with 11 nucleotides matching TRBD2. Germline-derived CDR1 and CDR2 are LGHNA and YSLEER. The CDR3 runs to 18 residues. The trim removed 0 bases at V and 2 bases at J, leaving 6 bases unmatched. DNA for the CDR3: TGCGCCAGCAGCCAAGATTGGGTGGGACTAGCGGCCTACAATGAGCAGTTCTTC. It is translated as CASSQDWVGLAAYNEQFF.

The V gene is TRBV5-5, the J gene TRBJ1-1; 7 bases align to TRBD1. The CDR3 is 16 residues long. The V gene end was trimmed by 0 bases and the J gene end by 1 base; junction bases not matched to a gene: 6. Germline V gene data show CDR1 as SGHKS and CDR2 as YYEKEE (reference sequence). The CDR3 sequence is CASSLAIGTANTEAFF. The CDR3 DNA reads TGTGCCAGCAGCTTGGCTATCGGGACAGCGAACACTGAAGCTTTCTTT. Filled out from reference TRBV5-5 and TRBJ1-1, the complete variable domain reads DAGVTQSPTHLIKTRGQQVTLRCSPISGHKSVSWYQQVLGQGPQFIFQYYEKEERGRGNFPDRFSARQFPNYSSELNVNALLLGDSALYLCASSLAIGTANTEAFFGQGTRLTVV.